This T cell receptor beta chain stems from a study of shared clonotypes between healthy human individuals. Study results and caveats: All-four-donor shared clonotypes had higher generation probabilities than non-shared clonotypes did. The rarefaction results pointed to incomplete sorted-subset sequencing despite large depth.

Only in-frame clones appear in the TCRdb table, and some are missing; sequencing was by immunoSEQ multiplex PCR. The sample holds 2.3 million or so clones, 85% to 95% seen once. As concerns this clone: What it recognizes is unknown.

Germline V lookup: CDR1 LGHNA, CDR2 YNFKEQ. Trimming cost V 1 base and J 10 bases, with 14 bases left between them. The CDR3 has 15 residues. The receptor was derived from a man aged 18 to 35 in good health. Some clones in this sample may be carry-over from other donors' samples. V usage is TRBV4-2 and J usage is TRBJ1-6; a weak D match, TRBD1 (5 bases). The sequencing input was naive CD4+ T cells from PBMCs. Described subset: CD45RA+ positively selected. CDR3 protein: CASSQGTLGDSPLHF. CDR3 in DNA: TGTGCCAGCAGCCAAGGGACCCTAGGGGACTCACCCCTCCACTTT.